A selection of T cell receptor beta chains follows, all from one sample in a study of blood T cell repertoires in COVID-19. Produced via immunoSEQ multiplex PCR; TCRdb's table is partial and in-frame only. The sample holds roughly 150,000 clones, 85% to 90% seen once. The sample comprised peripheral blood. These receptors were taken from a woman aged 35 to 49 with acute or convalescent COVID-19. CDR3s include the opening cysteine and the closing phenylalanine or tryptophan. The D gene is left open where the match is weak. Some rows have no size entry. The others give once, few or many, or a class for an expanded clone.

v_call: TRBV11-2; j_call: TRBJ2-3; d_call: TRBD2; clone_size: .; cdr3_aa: CASSFRTSGRAWDTQYF; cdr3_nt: TGTGCCAGCAGCTTTCGGACTAGCGGGAGGGCGTGGGATACGCAGTATTTT
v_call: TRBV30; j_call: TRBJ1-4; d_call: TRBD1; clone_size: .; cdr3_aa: CAGTGGAETEKLFF; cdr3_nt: TGTGCCGGAACAGGGGGCGCAGAGACTGAAAAACTGTTTTTT
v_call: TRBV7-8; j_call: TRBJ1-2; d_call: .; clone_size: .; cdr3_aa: CASSLALGHGKGHYGYTF; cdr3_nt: TGTGCCAGCAGCTTAGCGCTGGGACACGGGAAGGGGCACTATGGCTACACCTTC
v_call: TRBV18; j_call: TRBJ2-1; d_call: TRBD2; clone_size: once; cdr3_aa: CASSSKLAGGWEQFF; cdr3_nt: TGTGCCAGCTCTTCCAAACTAGCGGGGGGCTGGGAGCAGTTCTTC
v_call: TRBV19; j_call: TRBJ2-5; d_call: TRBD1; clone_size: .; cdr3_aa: CASRRQGWETQYF; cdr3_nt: TGTGCCAGTAGGAGACAGGGATGGGAGACCCAGTACTTC
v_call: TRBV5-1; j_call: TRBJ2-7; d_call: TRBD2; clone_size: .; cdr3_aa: CASSLSSGTPITYEQYF; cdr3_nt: TGCGCCAGCAGCTTGAGTAGCGGGACCCCAATAACCTACGAGCAGTACTTC
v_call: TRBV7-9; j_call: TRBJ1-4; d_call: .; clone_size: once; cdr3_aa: CASSLRGREKLFF; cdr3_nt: TGTGCCAGCAGCTTACGGGGAAGGGAAAAACTGTTTTTT
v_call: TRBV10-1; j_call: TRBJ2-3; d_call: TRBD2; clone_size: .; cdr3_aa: CAPAPGTSSFPTDTQYF; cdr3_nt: TGCGCCCCAGCCCCTGGGACTAGCAGTTTTCCCACAGATACGCAGTATTTT
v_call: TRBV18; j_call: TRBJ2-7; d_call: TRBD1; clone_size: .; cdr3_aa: CASSPDRATYEQYF; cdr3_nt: TGTGCCAGCTCACCCGACAGGGCCACCTACGAGCAGTACTTC
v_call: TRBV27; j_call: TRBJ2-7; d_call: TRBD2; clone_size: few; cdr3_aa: CASSISGRGDGEQYF; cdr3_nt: TGTGCCAGCAGTATTAGCGGGAGGGGTGACGGCGAGCAGTACTTC
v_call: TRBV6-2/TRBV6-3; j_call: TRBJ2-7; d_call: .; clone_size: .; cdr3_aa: CASSYSGAYEQYF; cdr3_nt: TGTGCCAGCAGTTACTCAGGGGCCTACGAGCAGTACTTC
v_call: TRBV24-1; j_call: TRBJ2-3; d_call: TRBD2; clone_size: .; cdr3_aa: CATSETSGADTQYF; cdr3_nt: TGTGCCACCAGTGAGACTAGCGGGGCAGATACGCAGTATTTT
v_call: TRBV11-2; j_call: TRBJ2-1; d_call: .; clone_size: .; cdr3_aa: CASSFRESSYNEQFF; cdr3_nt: TGTGCCAGCAGCTTTAGGGAGAGCTCCTACAATGAGCAGTTCTTC
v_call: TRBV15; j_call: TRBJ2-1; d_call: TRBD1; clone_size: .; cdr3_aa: CATSRVGQGDLDEQFF; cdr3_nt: TGTGCCACCAGCAGAGTGGGACAGGGGGATTTAGATGAGCAGTTCTTC
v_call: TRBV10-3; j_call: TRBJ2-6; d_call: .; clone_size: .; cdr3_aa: CAISEGGAGANVLTF; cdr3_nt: TGTGCCATCAGTGAAGGAGGGGCTGGGGCCAACGTCCTGACTTTC
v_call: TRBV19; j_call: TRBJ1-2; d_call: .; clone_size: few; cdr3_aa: CASSLPPGTQGDGYTF; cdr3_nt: TGTGCCAGTAGTCTCCCCCCAGGGACACAGGGCGACGGCTACACCTTC
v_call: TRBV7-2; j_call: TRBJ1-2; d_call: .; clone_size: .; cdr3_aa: CASSLNIYGYTF; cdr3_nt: TGTGCCAGCAGCCTAAATATCTATGGCTACACCTTC
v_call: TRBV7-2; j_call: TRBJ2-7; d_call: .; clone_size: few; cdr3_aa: CASSLVGFWHQLSYEQYF; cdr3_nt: TGTGCCAGCAGCTTAGTGGGCTTCTGGCACCAGCTATCCTACGAGCAGTACTTC
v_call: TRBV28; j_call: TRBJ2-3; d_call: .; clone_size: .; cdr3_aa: CASSQLYTQYF; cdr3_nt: TGTGCCAGCAGTCAGTTATATACGCAGTATTTT
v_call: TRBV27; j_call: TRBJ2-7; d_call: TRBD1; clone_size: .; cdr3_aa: CASSSGTAAYEQYF; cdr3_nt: TGTGCCAGCAGTTCCGGGACAGCCGCCTACGAGCAGTACTTC
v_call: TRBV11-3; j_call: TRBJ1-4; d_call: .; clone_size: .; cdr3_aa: CASSLTAVGEKLFF; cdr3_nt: TGTGCCAGCAGCCTGACCGCGGTGGGTGAAAAACTGTTTTTT
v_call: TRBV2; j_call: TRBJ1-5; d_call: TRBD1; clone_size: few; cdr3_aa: CASSSGQGGNQPQHF; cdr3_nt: TGTGCCAGCAGTTCGGGACAGGGAGGCAATCAGCCCCAGCATTTT
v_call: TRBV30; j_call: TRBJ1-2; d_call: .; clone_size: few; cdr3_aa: CAWRERRVVYGYTF; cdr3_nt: TGTGCCTGGAGGGAGCGGCGGGTTGTCTATGGCTACACCTTC
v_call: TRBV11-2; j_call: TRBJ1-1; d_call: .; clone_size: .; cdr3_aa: CASSLAQGNTEAFF; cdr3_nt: TGTGCCAGCAGCTTGGCACAGGGGAACACTGAAGCTTTCTTT
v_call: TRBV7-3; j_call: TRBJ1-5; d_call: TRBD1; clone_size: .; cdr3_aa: CASSLKTDGDRVRVSNQPQHF; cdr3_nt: TGTGCCAGCAGCTTAAAAACGGACGGCGACAGGGTGAGAGTTAGCAATCAGCCCCAGCATTTT
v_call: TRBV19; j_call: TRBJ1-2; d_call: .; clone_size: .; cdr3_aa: CASTDKLVGGYTF; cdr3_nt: TGTGCCAGTACAGACAAGCTCGTGGGTGGCTACACCTTC
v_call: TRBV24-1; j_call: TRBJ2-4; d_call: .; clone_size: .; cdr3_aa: CATSDGSRQAKNIQYF; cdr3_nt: TGTGCCACCAGTGATGGCTCTAGACAGGCCAAAAACATTCAGTACTTC
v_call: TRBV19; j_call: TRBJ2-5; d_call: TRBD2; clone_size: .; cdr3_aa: CASSILPAGGPGETQYF; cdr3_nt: TGTGCCAGTAGTATACTCCCAGCGGGAGGGCCCGGGGAGACCCAGTACTTC
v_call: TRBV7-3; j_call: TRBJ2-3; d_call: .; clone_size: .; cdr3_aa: CASSSGTLKDTQYF; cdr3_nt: TGTGCCAGCAGCTCGGGGACACTCAAAGATACGCAGTATTTT
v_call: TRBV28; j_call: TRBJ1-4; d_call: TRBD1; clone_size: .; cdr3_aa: CASSLMGQINEKLFF; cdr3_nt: TGTGCCAGCAGTTTAATGGGACAGATTAATGAAAAACTGTTTTTT
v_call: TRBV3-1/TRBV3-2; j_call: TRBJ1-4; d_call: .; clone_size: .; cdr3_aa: CASSQDATAYNEKLFF; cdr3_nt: TGTGCCAGCAGCCAAGATGCGACAGCTTATAATGAAAAACTGTTTTTT
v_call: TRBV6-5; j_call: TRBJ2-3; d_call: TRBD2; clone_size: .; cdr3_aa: CASRGAGGNTDTQYF; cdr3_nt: TGTGCCAGCAGGGGAGCGGGGGGGAACACAGATACGCAGTATTTT
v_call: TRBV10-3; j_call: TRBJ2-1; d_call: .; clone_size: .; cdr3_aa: CAISESFSEDSSYNEQFF; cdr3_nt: TGTGCCATCAGTGAGTCCTTTAGTGAGGACAGCTCCTACAATGAGCAGTTCTTC
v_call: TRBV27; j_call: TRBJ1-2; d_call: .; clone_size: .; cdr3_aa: CASSPAGTTYGYTF; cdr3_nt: TGTGCCAGCAGCCCCGCCGGGACAACCTATGGCTACACCTTC
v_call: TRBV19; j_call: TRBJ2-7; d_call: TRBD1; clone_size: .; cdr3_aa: CASSKGQASYEQYF; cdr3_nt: TGTGCCAGTAGTAAGGGACAGGCATCCTACGAGCAGTACTTC
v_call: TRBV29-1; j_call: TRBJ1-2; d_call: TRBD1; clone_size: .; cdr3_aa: CSVEVTGPHGYTF; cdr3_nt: TGCAGCGTTGAAGTGACAGGGCCACATGGCTACACCTTC